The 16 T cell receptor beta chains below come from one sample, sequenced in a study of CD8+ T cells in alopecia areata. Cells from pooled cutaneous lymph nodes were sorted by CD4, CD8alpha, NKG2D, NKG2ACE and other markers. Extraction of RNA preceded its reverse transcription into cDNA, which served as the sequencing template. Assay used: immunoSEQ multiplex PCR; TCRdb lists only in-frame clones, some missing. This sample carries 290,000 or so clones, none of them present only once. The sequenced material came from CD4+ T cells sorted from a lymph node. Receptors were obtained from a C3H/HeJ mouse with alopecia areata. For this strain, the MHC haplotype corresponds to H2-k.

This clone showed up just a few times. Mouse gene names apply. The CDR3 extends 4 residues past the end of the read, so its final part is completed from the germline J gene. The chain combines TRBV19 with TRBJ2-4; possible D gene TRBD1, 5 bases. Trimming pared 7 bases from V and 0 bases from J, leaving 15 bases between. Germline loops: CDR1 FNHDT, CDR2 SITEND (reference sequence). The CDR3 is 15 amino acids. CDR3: CASRAREFSQNTLYF. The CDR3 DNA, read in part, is TGTGCCAGCCGCGCCAGGGAGTTTAGTCAAAAC. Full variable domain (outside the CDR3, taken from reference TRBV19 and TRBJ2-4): GGIITQTPKFLIGQEGQKLTLKCQQNFNHDTMYWYRQDSGKGLRLIYYSITENDLQKGDLSEGYDASREKKSSFSLTVTSAQKNEMAVFLCASRAREFSQNTLYFGAGTRLSVL.

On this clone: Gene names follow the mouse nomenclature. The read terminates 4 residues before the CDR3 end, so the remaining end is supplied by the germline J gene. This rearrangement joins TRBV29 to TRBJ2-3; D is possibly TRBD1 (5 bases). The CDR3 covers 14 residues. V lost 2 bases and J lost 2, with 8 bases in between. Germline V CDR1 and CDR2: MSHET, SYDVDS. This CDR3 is CASSLRGVAETLYF. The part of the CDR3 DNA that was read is TGTGCTAGCAGTTTAAGAGGGGTTGCAGAA.

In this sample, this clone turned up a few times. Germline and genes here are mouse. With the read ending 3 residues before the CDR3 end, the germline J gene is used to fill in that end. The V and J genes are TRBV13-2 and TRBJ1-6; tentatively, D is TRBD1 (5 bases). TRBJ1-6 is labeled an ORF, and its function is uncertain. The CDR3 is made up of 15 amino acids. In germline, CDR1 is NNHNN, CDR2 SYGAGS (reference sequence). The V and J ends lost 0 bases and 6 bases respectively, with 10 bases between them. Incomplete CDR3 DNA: TGTGCCAGCGGTGATGCGAGCCAGGGTAATTCGCCC. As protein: CASGDASQGNSP. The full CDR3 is CASGDASQGNSPLYF.

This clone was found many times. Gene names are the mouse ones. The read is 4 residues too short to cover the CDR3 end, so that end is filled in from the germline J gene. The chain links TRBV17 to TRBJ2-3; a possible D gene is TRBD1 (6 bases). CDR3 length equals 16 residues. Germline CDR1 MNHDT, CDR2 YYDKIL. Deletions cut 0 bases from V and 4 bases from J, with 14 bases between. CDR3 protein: CASSRDFGTNPETLYF. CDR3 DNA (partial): TGTGCTAGCAGTAGAGATTTTGGGACAAATCCAGAA.

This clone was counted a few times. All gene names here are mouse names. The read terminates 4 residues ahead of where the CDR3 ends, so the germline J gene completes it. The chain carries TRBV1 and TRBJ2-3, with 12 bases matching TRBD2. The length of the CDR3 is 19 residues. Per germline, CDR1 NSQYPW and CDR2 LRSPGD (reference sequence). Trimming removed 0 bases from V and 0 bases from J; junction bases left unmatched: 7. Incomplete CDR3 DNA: TGCACCTGCAGTGCAGATCAAGGACTGGGGGGGGCTAGTGCAGAA. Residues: CTCSADQGLGGASAE. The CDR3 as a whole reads CTCSADQGLGGASAETLYF.

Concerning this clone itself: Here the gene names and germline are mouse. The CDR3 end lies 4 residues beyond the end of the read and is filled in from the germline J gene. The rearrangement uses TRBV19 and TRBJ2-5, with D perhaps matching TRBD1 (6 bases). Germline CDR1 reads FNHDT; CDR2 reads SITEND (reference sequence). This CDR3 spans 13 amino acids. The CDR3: CASSKQGPDTQYF. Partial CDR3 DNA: TGTGCCAGCAGTAAGCAGGGGCCGGAC.

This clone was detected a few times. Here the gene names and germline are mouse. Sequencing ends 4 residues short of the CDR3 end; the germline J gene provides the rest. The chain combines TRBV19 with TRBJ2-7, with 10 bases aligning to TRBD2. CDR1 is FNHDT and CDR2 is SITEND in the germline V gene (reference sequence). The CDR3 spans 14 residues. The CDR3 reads CASIRLGGRYEQYF. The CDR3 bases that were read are TGTGCCAGCATCCGACTGGGGGGACGGTAT.

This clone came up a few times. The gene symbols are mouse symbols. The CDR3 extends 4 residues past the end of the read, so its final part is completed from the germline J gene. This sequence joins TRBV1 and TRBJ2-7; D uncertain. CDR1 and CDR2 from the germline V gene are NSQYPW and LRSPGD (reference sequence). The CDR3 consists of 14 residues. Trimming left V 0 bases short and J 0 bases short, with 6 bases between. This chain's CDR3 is CTCSAEWVSYEQYF. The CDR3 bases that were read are TGCACCTGCAGTGCAGAATGGGTCTCCTAT.

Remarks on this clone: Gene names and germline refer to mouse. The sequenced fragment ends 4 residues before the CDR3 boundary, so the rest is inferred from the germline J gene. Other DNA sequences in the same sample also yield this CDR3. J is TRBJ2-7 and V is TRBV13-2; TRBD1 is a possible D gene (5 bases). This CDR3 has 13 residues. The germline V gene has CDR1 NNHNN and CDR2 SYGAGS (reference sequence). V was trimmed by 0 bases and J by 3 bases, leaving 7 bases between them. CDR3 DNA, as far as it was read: TGTGCCAGCGGTGATGCGGACAACTAT. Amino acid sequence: CASGDADNY. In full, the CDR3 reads CASGDADNYEQYF.

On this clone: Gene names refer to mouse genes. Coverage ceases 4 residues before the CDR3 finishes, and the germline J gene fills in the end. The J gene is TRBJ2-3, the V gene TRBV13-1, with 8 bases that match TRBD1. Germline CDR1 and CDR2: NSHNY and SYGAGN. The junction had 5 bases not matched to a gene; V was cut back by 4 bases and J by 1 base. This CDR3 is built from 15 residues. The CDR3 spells CASSLDRVGAETLYF. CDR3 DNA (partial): TGTGCCAGCAGTCTGGACAGGGTGGGTGCAGAA.

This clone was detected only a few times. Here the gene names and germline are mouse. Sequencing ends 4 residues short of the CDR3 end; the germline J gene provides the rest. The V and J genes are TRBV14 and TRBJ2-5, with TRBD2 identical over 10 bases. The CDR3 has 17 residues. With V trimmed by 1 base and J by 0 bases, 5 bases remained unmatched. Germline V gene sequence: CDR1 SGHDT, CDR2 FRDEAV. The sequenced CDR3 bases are TGTGCCAGCAGTTTCACTGGGGGGGGTCTTAACCAAGAC. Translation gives CASSFTGGGLNQD. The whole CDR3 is CASSFTGGGLNQDTQYF.

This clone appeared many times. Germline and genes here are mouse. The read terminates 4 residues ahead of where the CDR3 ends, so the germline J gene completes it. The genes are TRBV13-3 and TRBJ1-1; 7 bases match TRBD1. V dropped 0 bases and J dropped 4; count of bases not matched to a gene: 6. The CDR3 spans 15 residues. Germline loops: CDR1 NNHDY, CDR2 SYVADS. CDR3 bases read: TGTGCCAGCAGTGATGCTAGGGGGCGCAGCACA. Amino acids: CASSDARGRST. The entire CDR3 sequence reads CASSDARGRSTEVFF.

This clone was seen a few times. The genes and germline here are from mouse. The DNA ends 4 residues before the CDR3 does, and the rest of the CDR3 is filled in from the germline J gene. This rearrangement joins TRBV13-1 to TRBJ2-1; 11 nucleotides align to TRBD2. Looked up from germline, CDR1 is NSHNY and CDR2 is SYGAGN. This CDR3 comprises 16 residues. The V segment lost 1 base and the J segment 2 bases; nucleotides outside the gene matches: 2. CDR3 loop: CASSDPDWGDYAEQFF. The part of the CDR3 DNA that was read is TGTGCCAGCAGTGATCCGGACTGGGGGGACTATGCT.

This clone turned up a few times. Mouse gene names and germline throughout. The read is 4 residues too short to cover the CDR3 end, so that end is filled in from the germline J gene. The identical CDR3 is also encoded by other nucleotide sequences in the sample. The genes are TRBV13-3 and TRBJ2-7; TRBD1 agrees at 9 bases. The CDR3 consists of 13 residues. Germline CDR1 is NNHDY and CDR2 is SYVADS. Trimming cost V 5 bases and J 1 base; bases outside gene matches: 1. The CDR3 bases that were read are TGTGCCAGCAGGGACAGGGGATCCTAT. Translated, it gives CASRDRGSY. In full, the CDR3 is CASRDRGSYEQYF.

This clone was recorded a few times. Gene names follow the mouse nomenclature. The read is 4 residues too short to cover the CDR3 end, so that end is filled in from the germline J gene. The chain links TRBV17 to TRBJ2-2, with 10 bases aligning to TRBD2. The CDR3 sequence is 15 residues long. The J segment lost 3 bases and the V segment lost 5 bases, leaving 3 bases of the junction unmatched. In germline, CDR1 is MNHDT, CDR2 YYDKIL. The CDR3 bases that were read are TGTGCTAGCAGTGACTGGGGGGAGTACACCGGG. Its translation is CASSDWGEYTG. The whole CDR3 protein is CASSDWGEYTGQLYF.

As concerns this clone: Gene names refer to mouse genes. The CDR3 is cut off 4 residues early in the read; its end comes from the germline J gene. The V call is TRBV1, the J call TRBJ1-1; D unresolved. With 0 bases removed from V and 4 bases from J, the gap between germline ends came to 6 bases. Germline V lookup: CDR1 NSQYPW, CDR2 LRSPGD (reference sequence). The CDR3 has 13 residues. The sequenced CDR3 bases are TGCACCTGCAGTGCAGAGAAGGGCACA. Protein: CTCSAEKGT. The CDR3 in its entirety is CTCSAEKGTEVFF. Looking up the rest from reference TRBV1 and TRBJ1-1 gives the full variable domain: VTLLEQNPRWRLVPRGQAVNLRCILKNSQYPWMSWYQQDLQKQLQWLFTLRSPGDKEVKSLPGADYLATRVTDTELRLQVANMSQGRTLYCTCSAEKGTEVFFGKGTRLTVV.